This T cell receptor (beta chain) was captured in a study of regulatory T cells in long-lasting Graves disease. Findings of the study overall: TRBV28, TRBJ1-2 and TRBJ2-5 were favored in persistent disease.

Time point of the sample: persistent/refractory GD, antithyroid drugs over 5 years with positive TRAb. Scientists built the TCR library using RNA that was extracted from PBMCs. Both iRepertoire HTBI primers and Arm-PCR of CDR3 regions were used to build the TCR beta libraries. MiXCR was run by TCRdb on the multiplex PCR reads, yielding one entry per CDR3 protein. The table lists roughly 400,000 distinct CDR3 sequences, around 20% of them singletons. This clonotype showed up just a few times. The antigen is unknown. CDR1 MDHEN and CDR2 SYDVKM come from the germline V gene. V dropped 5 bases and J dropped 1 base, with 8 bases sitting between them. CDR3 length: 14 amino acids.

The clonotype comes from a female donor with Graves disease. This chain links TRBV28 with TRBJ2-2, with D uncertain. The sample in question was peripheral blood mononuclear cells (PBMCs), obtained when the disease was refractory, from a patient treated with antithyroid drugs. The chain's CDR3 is CASSRAGNTGELFF. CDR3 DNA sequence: TGTGCCAGCAGTCGGGCCGGGAACACCGGGGAGCTGTTTTTT.